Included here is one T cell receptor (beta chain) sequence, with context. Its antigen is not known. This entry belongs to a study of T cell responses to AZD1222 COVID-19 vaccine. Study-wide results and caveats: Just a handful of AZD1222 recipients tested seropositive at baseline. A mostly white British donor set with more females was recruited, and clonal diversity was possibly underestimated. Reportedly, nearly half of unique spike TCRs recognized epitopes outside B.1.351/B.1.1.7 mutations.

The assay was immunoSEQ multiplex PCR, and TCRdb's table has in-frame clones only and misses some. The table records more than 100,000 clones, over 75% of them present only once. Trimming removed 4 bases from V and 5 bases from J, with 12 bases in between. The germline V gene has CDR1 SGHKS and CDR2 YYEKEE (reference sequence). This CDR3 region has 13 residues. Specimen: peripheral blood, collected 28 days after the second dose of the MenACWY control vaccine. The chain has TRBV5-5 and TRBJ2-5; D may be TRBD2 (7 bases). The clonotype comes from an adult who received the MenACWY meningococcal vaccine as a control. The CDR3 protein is CASSRGGLETQYF. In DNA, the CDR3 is TGTGCCAGCAGCAGGGGGGGTTTGGAGACCCAGTACTTC.